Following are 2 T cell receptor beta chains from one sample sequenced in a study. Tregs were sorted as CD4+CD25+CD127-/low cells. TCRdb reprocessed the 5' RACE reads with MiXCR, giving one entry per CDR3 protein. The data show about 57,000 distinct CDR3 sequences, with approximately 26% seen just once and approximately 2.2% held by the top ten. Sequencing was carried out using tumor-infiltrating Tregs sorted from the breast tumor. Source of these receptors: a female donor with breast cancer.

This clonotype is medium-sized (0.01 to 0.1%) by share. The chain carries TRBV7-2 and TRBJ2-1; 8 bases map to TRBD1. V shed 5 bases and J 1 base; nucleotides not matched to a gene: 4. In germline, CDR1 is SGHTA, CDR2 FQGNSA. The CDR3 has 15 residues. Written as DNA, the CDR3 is TGTGCCAGCAGCCGGGACAGGCGTTCCTACAATGAGCAGTTCTTC. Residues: CASSRDRRSYNEQFF.

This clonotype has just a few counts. The CDR3 loop is CASRALAGVRETQYF. CDR3 nucleotide sequence: TGTGCCAGCAGGGCCCTAGCGGGAGTTAGAGAGACCCAGTACTTC. This chain uses TRBV6-2 or TRBV6-3 with TRBJ2-5, with 10 bases identical to TRBD2. V was clipped by 6 bases and J by 4 bases; unmatched bases: 8. In germline, CDR1 is MNHEY, CDR2 SVGEGT. This CDR3 has 15 amino acids.